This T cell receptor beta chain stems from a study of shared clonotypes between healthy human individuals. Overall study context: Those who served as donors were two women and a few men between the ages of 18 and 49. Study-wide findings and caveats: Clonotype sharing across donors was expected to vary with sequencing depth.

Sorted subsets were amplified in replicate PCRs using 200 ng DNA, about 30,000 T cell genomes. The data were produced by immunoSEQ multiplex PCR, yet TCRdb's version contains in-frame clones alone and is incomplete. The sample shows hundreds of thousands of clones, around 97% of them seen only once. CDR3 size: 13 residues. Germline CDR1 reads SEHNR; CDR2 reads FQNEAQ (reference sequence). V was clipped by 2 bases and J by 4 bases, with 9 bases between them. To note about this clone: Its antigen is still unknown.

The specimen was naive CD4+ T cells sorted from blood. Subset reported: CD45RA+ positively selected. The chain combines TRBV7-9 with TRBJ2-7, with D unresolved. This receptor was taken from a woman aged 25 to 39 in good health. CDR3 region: CASSLTTDYEQYF. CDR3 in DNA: TGTGCCAGCAGCTTAACCACCGATTACGAGCAGTACTTC.